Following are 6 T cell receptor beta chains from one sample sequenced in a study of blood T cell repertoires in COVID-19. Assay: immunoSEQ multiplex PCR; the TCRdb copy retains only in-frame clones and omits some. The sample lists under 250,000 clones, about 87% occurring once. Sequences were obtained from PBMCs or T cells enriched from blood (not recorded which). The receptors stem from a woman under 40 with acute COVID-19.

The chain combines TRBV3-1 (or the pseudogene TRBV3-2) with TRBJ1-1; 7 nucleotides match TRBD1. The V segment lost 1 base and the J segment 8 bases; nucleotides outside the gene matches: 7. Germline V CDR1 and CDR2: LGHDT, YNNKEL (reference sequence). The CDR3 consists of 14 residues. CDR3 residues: CASSQGEGDSEAFF. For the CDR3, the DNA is TGTGCCAGCAGCCAAGGTGAAGGGGACAGCGAAGCTTTCTTT.

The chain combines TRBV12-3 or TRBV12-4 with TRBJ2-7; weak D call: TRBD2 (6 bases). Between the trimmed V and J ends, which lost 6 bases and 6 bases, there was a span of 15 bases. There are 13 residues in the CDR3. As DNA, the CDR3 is TGTGCCAGCAGCCGGGGGACGCCCGGCGAGCAGTACTTC. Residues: CASSRGTPGEQYF.

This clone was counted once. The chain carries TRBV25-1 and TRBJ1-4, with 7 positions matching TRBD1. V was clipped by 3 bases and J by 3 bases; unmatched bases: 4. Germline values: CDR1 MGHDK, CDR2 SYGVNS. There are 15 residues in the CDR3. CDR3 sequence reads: CASSEPTGANEKLFF. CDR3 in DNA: TGTGCCAGCAGTGAGCCCACAGGGGCTAATGAAAAACTGTTTTTT. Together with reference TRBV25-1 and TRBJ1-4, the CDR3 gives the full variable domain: EADIYQTPRYLVIGTGKKITLECSQTMGHDKMYWYQQDPGMELHLIHYSYGVNSTEKGDLSSESTVSRIRTEHFPLTLESARPSHTSQYLCASSEPTGANEKLFFGSGTQLSVL.

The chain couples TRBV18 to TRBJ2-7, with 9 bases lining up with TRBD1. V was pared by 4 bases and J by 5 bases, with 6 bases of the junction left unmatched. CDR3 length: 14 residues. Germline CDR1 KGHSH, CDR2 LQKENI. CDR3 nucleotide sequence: TGTGCCAGCTCACGGGACAGGGATGACAACGAGCAGTACTTC. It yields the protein CASSRDRDDNEQYF.

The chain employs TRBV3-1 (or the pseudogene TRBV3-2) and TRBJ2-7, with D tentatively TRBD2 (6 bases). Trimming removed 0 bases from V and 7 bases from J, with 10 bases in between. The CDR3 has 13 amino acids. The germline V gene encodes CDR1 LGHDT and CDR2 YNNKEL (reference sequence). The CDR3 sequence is CASSQDRGREQYF. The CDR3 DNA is TGTGCCAGCAGCCAAGATCGAGGGAGGGAGCAGTACTTC.

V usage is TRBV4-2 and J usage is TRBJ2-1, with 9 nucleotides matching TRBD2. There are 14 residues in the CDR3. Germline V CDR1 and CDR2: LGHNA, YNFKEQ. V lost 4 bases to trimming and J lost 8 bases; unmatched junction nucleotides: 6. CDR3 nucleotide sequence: TGTGCCAGCAGCCGAGGGACTAGCACCGATGAGCAGTTCTTC. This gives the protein CASSRGTSTDEQFF.